Detailed here is one T cell receptor (beta chain). Its antigen is as yet unknown. The study enrolled healthy HIV-negative adults without recent acute infections or vaccinations as donors. The data belong to a study of shared clonotypes between healthy human individuals. Notes on the study in general: The genetic and exposure-history diversity represented was limited by few donors.

Splitting of each subset's genomic DNA was done evenly across several immunoSEQ plates. Original data processing: Junction-only immunoSEQ sequences carried no quality scores, so filtering differed. The method was immunoSEQ multiplex PCR; TCRdb's version includes in-frame clones alone and lacks a portion of them. The DNA gave D and trimming, while V, J and clone size come from that table. In the table there are approximately 480,000 clones, 60% to 80% of which are singletons. The sequencing sample was made of PBMCs. This TCR came from a woman aged 40 to 50 in good health. Some clones in this sample may be carry-over from other donors' samples.

CDR3 residues: CASSQRRMNTEAFF. The CDR3, as DNA: TGTGCCAGCAGCCAAAGGCGGATGAACACTGAAGCTTTCTTT. The rearrangement uses TRBV16 and TRBJ1-1; no clear D. CDR1 is KGHSY and CDR2 is FQNENV in the germline V gene. The CDR3 covers 14 residues. Trimming took off 2 bases at V and 0 bases at J, with 7 bases between the two ends.